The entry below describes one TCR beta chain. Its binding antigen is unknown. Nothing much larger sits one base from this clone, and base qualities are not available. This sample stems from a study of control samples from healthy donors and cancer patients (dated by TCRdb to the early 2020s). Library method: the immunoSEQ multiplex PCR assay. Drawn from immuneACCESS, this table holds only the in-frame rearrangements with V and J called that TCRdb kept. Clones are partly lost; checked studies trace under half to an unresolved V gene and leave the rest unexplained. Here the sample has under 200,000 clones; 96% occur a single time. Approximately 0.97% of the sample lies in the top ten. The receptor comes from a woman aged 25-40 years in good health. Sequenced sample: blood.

The DNA sequence reads TGTGCCAGCAGCCAGACAGCCGAGATCCAAGCTTTCTTT. Its amino acids are CASSQTAEIQAFF. The sequence joins TRBV5-4 to TRBJ1-1, with TRBD1 as a weak D call on 5 bases. CDR1 SGHNT and CDR2 YYREEE are derived from the germline V gene (reference sequence). The CDR3 runs 13 amino acids, cysteine and phenylalanine included. Just the 39-base CDR3 DNA is kept, in frame starting at base 1. A distance of 16 bases separates the germline ends of V and J, which lose 4 bases and 9 bases respectively.